A single sample is the source of the 16 T cell receptor beta chains below, sequenced in a study of tissue T cells after allogeneic stem cell transplantation. Using immunoSEQ multiplex PCR, the repertoire was profiled, and TCRdb retains in-frame clones only, with some absent. The sample yields approximately 45,000 clones, over 70% seen once. Material for sequencing was sorted cells pooled from one or two spleens. The receptors stem from a pool of C57BL/6 mice in good health.

Worth noting for this clone: The germline and genes are mouse ones. The observed sequence ends 1 residue before the CDR3 terminus, with the missing tail filled in from the germline J gene. The V and J genes are TRBV4 and TRBJ2-1, with 8 bases lining up with TRBD2. With V trimmed by 5 bases and J by 13 bases, 7 bases remained unmatched. The germline V gene has CDR1 LGHDT and CDR2 YNNKQL (reference sequence). This CDR3 has 12 residues. This chain's CDR3 is CASSPTGGEQFF. CDR3 bases read: TGTGCCAGCAGCCCTACTGGGGGTGAACAGTTC.

Notes on this clone: The gene symbols are mouse symbols. The DNA read from the CDR3 is TGTGCAAGCAGCTGGGGACACACAGAAGTCTTC. Residues: CASSWGHTEVF. The full-length CDR3 reads as CASSWGHTEVFF. This sequence joins TRBV16 and TRBJ1-1; the D gene is possibly TRBD1 (5 bases). The read comes to an end 1 residue before the CDR3 does, leaving the germline J gene to fill in the end. This CDR3 spans 12 amino acids. The germline V gene encodes CDR1 SGHSA and CDR2 FRNQAP. The V end was cut by 4 bases, the J end by 3 bases, with 6 bases between.

In regard to this clone: Genes and germline are mouse. The read terminates 1 residue before the CDR3 end, so the remaining end is supplied by the germline J gene. The chain uses TRBV13-2 and TRBJ2-7; 9 bases align to TRBD1. Germline V gene lookup returns CDR1 NNHNN and CDR2 SYGAGS (reference sequence). CDR3 size: 13 residues. V lost 5 bases to trimming and J lost 5 bases; unmatched junction nucleotides: 5. CDR3 DNA, as far as it was read: TGTGCCAGCGGGGACAGGGGTGGGAATGAACAGTAC. Translation gives CASGDRGGNEQY. The CDR3, in full, reads CASGDRGGNEQYF.

Details on this clone: Gene and germline names: mouse. The missing CDR3 end, 1 residue past where the read stops, is filled in from the germline J gene. The chain carries TRBV3 and TRBJ2-1; D possibly corresponds to TRBD1 (6 bases). CDR1 is SNHLY and CDR2 is FYNGKV in the germline V gene (reference sequence). V shed 5 bases and J shed 1 base, with 9 bases lying between them. The CDR3 contains 14 residues. The CDR3 spells CASSQGQNYAEQFF. The DNA read from the CDR3 is TGTGCCAGCAGCCAGGGACAAAACTATGCTGAGCAGTTC.

This clone was seen more than once but under ten times. The genes are named according to mouse. Read data end 1 residue before the CDR3 end; the end is taken from the germline J gene. The chain couples TRBV13-1 to TRBJ1-5; 9 bases are shared with TRBD1. Germline CDR1 reads NSHNY; CDR2 reads SYGAGN. The length of the CDR3 is 15 residues. V gave up 0 bases and J gave up 2 bases; unmatched junction bases: 0. CDR3 bases read: TGTGCCAGCAGTGATGGGACAGGGGACAACCAGGCTCCGCTT. It codes for CASSDGTGDNQAPL. The complete CDR3 protein is CASSDGTGDNQAPLF.

This clone came up once. Mouse names are used for the genes. Read coverage stops 1 residue before the CDR3 terminus; the germline J gene supplies the remainder. The V gene is TRBV15, the J gene TRBJ1-5; 7 bases match TRBD1. With V trimmed by 3 bases and J by 0 bases, 2 bases remained unmatched. Germline V lookup: CDR1 SGHND, CDR2 FRSKSL. There are 15 residues in the CDR3. This chain's CDR3 is CASSLGQNNNQAPLF. CDR3 DNA (partial): TGTGCCAGCAGTTTGGGACAGAATAACAACCAGGCTCCGCTT.

As to this clone: Here the gene names and germline are mouse. Read sequence stops 1 residue before the CDR3 end, and the germline J gene provides the missing end. The V and J genes are TRBV13-1 and TRBJ2-7; TRBD2 matches at 7 bases. Germline assignment: CDR1 NSHNY and CDR2 SYGAGN. J gave up 0 bases and V 0 bases, and 6 bases lay outside the gene matches. This CDR3 has 16 residues. The CDR3 DNA, read in part, is TGTGCCAGCAGTGATGCACCGGGGGGGAGCTCCTATGAACAGTAC. Translating gives CASSDAPGGSSYEQY. The complete CDR3 protein is CASSDAPGGSSYEQYF.

With respect to this clone: Gene names are mouse gene names. Sequencing ends 1 residue short of the CDR3 end; the germline J gene provides the rest. Within the sample, other DNA sequences also encode this same CDR3. The rearrangement links TRBV13-2 to TRBJ2-5, with TRBD2 identical over 7 bases. This CDR3 has 14 amino acids. CDR1 is NNHNN, CDR2 SYGAGS, per germline (reference sequence). Trimming removed 2 bases from V and 0 bases from J; junction bases left unmatched: 0. The DNA read from the CDR3 is TGTGCCAGCGGTGACTGGGGGAACCAAGACACCCAGTAC. Its protein product is CASGDWGNQDTQY. The full CDR3 reads CASGDWGNQDTQYF.

A note on this clone: The germline and genes are mouse ones. The read terminates 1 residue ahead of where the CDR3 ends, so the germline J gene completes it. This chain uses TRBV5 with TRBJ1-6; no clear D. TRBJ1-6 is an ORF for which the function is uncertain. The germline V and J ends were trimmed by 0 bases and 5 bases, with 8 bases remaining between them. This CDR3 is built from 15 residues. Germline V gives CDR1 LGHNA, CDR2 YNLKQL (reference sequence). CDR3 bases read: TGTGCCAGCAGCCAAGAAGAAGGGAATAATTCGCCCCTCTAC. It codes for CASSQEEGNNSPLY. The entire CDR3 is CASSQEEGNNSPLYF.

A word on this clone: Genes and germline come from the mouse. The read ends 1 residue early relative to the CDR3; the germline J gene fills the gap. The chain has TRBV19 and TRBJ2-7; 13 bases line up with TRBD2. Looked up from germline, CDR1 is FNHDT and CDR2 is SITEND (reference sequence). The CDR3 extends over 17 amino acids. V was pared by 4 bases and J by 0 bases, with 7 bases of the junction left unmatched. CDR3 protein: CASSGGLGGRSSYEQYF. Incomplete CDR3 DNA: TGTGCCAGCAGTGGGGGACTGGGGGGGAGGAGCTCCTATGAACAGTAC.

As to this clone: Gene names denote mouse genes. The sequenced fragment ends 1 residue before the CDR3 boundary, so the rest is inferred from the germline J gene. The chain uses TRBV19 and TRBJ2-4, with 9 bases matching TRBD1. The germline CDR1 and CDR2 sequences are FNHDT and SITEND (reference sequence). This CDR3 has 14 residues. The V and J ends lost 5 bases and 4 bases, in that order; junction bases with no gene match: 5. Partial CDR3 DNA: TGTGCCAGCAGCCCCGACAGGGGGAAAAACACCTTGTAC. This codes for CASSPDRGKNTLY. The entire CDR3 is CASSPDRGKNTLYF.

This clone turned up a few times. Gene labels here are mouse ones. Read coverage stops 1 residue before the CDR3 terminus; the germline J gene supplies the remainder. The chain has TRBV19 and TRBJ2-7, with 8 bases fitting TRBD2. CDR1 FNHDT and CDR2 SITEND come from the germline V gene (reference sequence). Trimming at V came to 2 bases and at J to 0 bases, leaving 4 bases not matched to a gene. This CDR3 is built from 15 residues. The sequenced CDR3 bases are TGTGCCAGCAGTATTTGGGGGGGTAGCTCCTATGAACAGTAC. This gives the protein CASSIWGGSSYEQY. The whole CDR3 protein reads CASSIWGGSSYEQYF.

This clone was detected once. Gene names and germline match the mouse. The read comes to an end 1 residue before the CDR3 does, leaving the germline J gene to fill in the end. The rearrangement uses TRBV2 and TRBJ1-2; D is uncertain. V was pared by 0 bases and J by 4 bases, with 6 bases between. The CDR3 extends over 13 amino acids. CDR1 LGHNA and CDR2 YSYQKL come from the germline V gene. The DNA read from the CDR3 is TGTGCCAGCAGCCAAGACGGGGTCTCCGACTACACC. As protein: CASSQDGVSDYT. The whole CDR3 protein is CASSQDGVSDYTF.

Worth noting for this clone: Here the gene names and germline are mouse. The observed sequence ends 1 residue before the CDR3 terminus, with the missing tail filled in from the germline J gene. Different DNA sequences within this sample yield the same CDR3. The chain carries TRBV1 and TRBJ1-4, with 11 bases lining up with TRBD1. J gave up 4 bases and V 3 bases, and 1 base lay outside the gene matches. Germline loops: CDR1 NSQYPW, CDR2 LRSPGD (reference sequence). The CDR3 is made up of 15 amino acids. The DNA read from the CDR3 is TGCACCTGCAGTGCTGGGACAGGGGGCAACGAAAGATTATTT. Protein: CTCSAGTGGNERLF. The CDR3 as a whole reads CTCSAGTGGNERLFF.

On this clone: Mouse names are used for the genes. The read terminates 1 residue before the CDR3 end, so the remaining end is supplied by the germline J gene. The chain couples TRBV2 to TRBJ2-3; 9 bases are shared with TRBD2. The CDR3 contains 16 residues. Germline CDR1 LGHNA, CDR2 YSYQKL. V lost 3 bases and J lost 0; bases outside the gene matches: 4. The CDR3 sequence is CASSQTGGPSAETLYF. The DNA read from the CDR3 is TGTGCCAGCAGCCAGACTGGGGGCCCTAGTGCAGAAACGCTGTAT.

Details on this clone: All gene names here are mouse names. The sequenced fragment ends 1 residue before the CDR3 boundary, so the rest is inferred from the germline J gene. The J gene is TRBJ1-2, the V gene TRBV2, with D hard to call. Germline CDR1 LGHNA, CDR2 YSYQKL. CDR3 length: 14 amino acids. V was pared by 4 bases and J by 0 bases, with 9 bases between. Partial CDR3 DNA: TGTGCCAGCAGCCTCGACATTGCAAACTCCGACTACACC. This gives the protein CASSLDIANSDYT. The entire CDR3 reads CASSLDIANSDYTF.